This entry features one T cell receptor (beta chain) sequence. Its antigen remains unknown. Germline CDR1 is SGHVS and CDR2 is FQNEAQ. The CDR3 extends over 13 amino acids. V lost 1 base and J 9 bases, leaving 10 bases between the germline ends. TCRdb keeps only in-frame clones here, not all; method: immunoSEQ multiplex PCR. This table has about 78,000 clones, 80% to 90% appearing once. This specimen comes from a study of radiation and T cells in renal cell carcinoma. Study-level findings and limits: Without pretreatment biopsies, baseline tumor clonotype presence was undetermined.

Sample time point: blood 4 weeks post-SBRT, at nephrectomy. This sample's treatment: 15 Gy SBRT to primary tumor, nephrectomy 4 weeks later. The TCR sequence derives from an older woman with renal cell carcinoma. The V and J genes are TRBV7-8 and TRBJ2-1, with D perhaps TRBD1 or TRBD2 (5 bases each). Sample: blood, taken from a patient whose treatment included radiotherapy and nephrectomy. CDR3 DNA: TGTGCCAGCAGCTTAGAGAGGGGCCTTGAGCAGTTCTTC. It codes for CASSLERGLEQFF.